This TCR beta chain was retrieved from a study of early T cells in non-severe SARS-CoV-2 infection. Overall study context: It was bulk RNA from unsorted whole blood that was sequenced, and the chains were unpaired.

Study conclusions and caveats: Clonotype matching in VDJdb favored anti-spike CD8 responses and did not capture private and CD4 specificities.

Unique molecular identifiers were attached to individual cDNA molecules. MiXCR, run by TCRdb on the 5' RACE reads, gives a single entry per CDR3 protein. The top ten hold 5.1% of the sample, which has just over 95,000 distinct CDR3 sequences, 9.5% to 12% seen once. Looked up from germline, CDR1 is SEHNR and CDR2 is FQNEAQ (reference sequence). V lost 1 base, J lost 9 bases, and 13 bases lay in between. There are 14 residues in the CDR3. This clonotype turned up a few times. What it recognizes is unknown. The sequence was collected from an adult who was a healthcare worker with PCR-confirmed SARS-CoV-2 infection or an uninfected control (not recorded which). The genes are TRBV7-9 and TRBJ2-1; D gene unclear. The sample comprised whole blood. CDR3 loop: CASSLDEVRGEQFF. CDR3 bases: TGTGCCAGCAGCTTAGACGAGGTCCGTGGTGAGCAGTTCTTC.